This TCR beta chain was profiled in a study of blood T cell repertoires in COVID-19. Across the study: Donors in the United States, Italy and Spain gave samples during acute or convalescent COVID-19. The cDNA or gDNA used as material had been derived from T cells, B-cell-depleted T cells, or PBMCs.

In the authors' methods: Amplification of reference gene primers was used by the study to estimate nucleated cell counts. Profiling relied on immunoSEQ multiplex PCR, and the TCRdb table lists in-frame clones only, not all of them. V and J calls and clone size come straight from that table; D and trimming were deduced from the DNA. The profile shows over 350,000 clones, approximately 90% of them singletons. CDR3 length: 18 amino acids. Trimming cost V 5 bases and J 5 bases; bases outside gene matches: 16. The germline CDR1 and CDR2 sequences are MDHEN and SYDVKM. This clonotype originated in a woman aged 18-29 years with acute COVID-19. The chain combines TRBV28 with TRBJ2-2, with TRBD2 matching 8 bases. Sequencing was performed on PBMCs or T cells enriched from blood (not recorded which). The CDR3 protein is CASSVGGSGTQGTGELFF. CDR3 DNA sequence: TGTGCCAGCAGTGTCGGGGGTAGCGGGACCCAAGGAACCGGGGAGCTGTTTTTT. Full variable domain (missing parts from reference TRBV28 and TRBJ2-2): DVKVTQSSRYLVKRTGEKVFLECVQDMDHENMFWYRQDPGLGLRLIYFSYDVKMKEKGDIPEGYSVSREKKERFSLILESASTNQTSMYLCASSVGGSGTQGTGELFFGEGSRLTVL.